This record concerns one T cell receptor beta chain sequence. Source study methods: Nucleated cell counts were estimated from reference gene primer amplification. Repertoires were generated with immunoSEQ multiplex PCR, while TCRdb's copy carries only in-frame clones and drops some. V, J and clone size reflect that table, while D and trimming were determined from the DNA. The sample has approximately 84,000 clones, over 65% seen once. The data were obtained in a study of blood T cell repertoires in COVID-19. CDR1 SGHRS and CDR2 YFSETQ come from the germline V gene. J gave up 9 bases and V 2 bases, and 8 bases lay outside the gene matches. The CDR3 totals 15 residues.

Specimen: peripheral blood. The source is a man in his forties or fifties with active or convalescent COVID-19. The V and J genes are TRBV5-1 and TRBJ2-1; 10 nucleotides match TRBD1. CDR3 protein: CASSLGQGVWGEQFF. The CDR3 DNA follows: TGCGCCAGCAGCTTAGGACAGGGGGTCTGGGGTGAGCAGTTCTTC.